The 10 T cell receptor beta chains listed next were all sequenced from one sample in a study of T cell responses to AZD1222 COVID-19 vaccine. The table came from immunoSEQ multiplex PCR; TCRdb's copy has only in-frame clones and leaves some out. This sample yields about 110,000 clones, of which under 95% are seen a single time; under 10% belongs to the top ten. The specimen comprised peripheral blood, sampled on day 0 of AZD1222 vaccination. These receptors were collected from an adult in good health.

The V and J genes are TRBV12-5 and TRBJ2-7; 7 bases fit TRBD1. Looked up from germline, CDR1 is LGHNT and CDR2 is FRNRAP. The ends lost 6 bases at V and 3 bases at J; junction bases unmatched: 8. This CDR3 has 14 amino acids. The CDR3 DNA reads as TGTGCTAGTGGCCCCCCGGGACAGCTCTACGAGCAGTACTTC. Encoded protein: CASGPPGQLYEQYF.

The chain combines TRBV28 with TRBJ1-1, with a tentative D call TRBD1 (5 bases). There are 15 residues in the CDR3. Trimming took off 7 bases at V and 4 bases at J, with 19 bases between the two ends. CDR1 is MDHEN, CDR2 SYDVKM, per germline. Here the CDR3 reads CASIMGGGSATEAFF. CDR3 nucleotides: TGTGCCAGCATTATGGGGGGAGGGAGTGCCACTGAAGCTTTCTTT.

The genes are TRBV11-2 and TRBJ1-6; tentatively, D is TRBD1 (5 bases). The V and J ends lost 1 base and 3 bases respectively, with 10 bases between them. CDR1 and CDR2 from the germline V gene are SGHAT and FQNNGV. CDR3 length equals 16 residues. The CDR3 protein is CASSLARAGYNSPLHF. The CDR3 DNA follows: TGTGCCAGCAGCTTAGCCAGGGCGGGCTATAATTCACCCCTCCACTTT.

The rearrangement uses TRBV28 and TRBJ1-2; D remains unclear. Per germline, CDR1 MDHEN and CDR2 SYDVKM. Trimming pared 7 bases from V and 5 bases from J, leaving 17 bases between. This CDR3 is built from 14 residues. The CDR3: CASIPAAPAYGYTF. In DNA, the CDR3 is TGTGCCAGCATCCCGGCAGCCCCTGCATATGGCTACACCTTC.

The rearrangement joins TRBV11-2 to TRBJ1-4; D possibly corresponds to TRBD1 (5 bases). V gave up 5 bases and J gave up 8 bases, with 15 bases separating them. The CDR3 is 14 amino acids. In germline, CDR1 is SGHAT, CDR2 FQNNGV. The CDR3 sequence: CASSPTTGVEKLFF. CDR3 DNA sequence: TGTGCCAGCAGCCCCACTACGGGGGTGGAAAAACTGTTTTTT.

A few counts support this clone. This sequence joins TRBV9 and TRBJ1-1, with D possibly TRBD1 on 6 matching bases. From germline, CDR1 is SGDLS and CDR2 YYNGEE. This CDR3 has 14 amino acids. The germline V and J ends were trimmed by 4 bases and 1 base, with 11 bases remaining between them. The CDR3 is CASSLTTGNTEAFF. CDR3 DNA: TGTGCCAGCAGCCTAACGACAGGGAACACTGAAGCTTTCTTT.

The table lists this clone with a count of one. This chain uses TRBV15 with TRBJ1-2; TRBD1 matches at 8 bases. The CDR3 is 14 amino acids. V gave up 5 bases and J gave up 4 bases; unmatched junction bases: 6. Looked up from germline, CDR1 is LNHNV and CDR2 is YYDKDF (reference sequence). This chain's CDR3 is CATSPQGAVYGYTF. CDR3 sequence (DNA): TGTGCCACCAGCCCCCAGGGGGCCGTCTATGGCTACACCTTC.

This sequence joins TRBV7-6 and TRBJ2-5; no definite D call. Trimming shortened V by 4 bases and J by 3 bases, and 15 bases separated the two germline ends. The CDR3 is made up of 15 amino acids. Per germline, CDR1 SGHVS and CDR2 FNYEAQ. The CDR3 DNA follows: TGTGCCAGCAGCTCGGGTCTCGACACCGAAGAGACCCAGTACTTC. This gives the protein CASSSGLDTEETQYF.

V and J are TRBV9 and TRBJ1-2; D unclear. V gave up 3 bases and J gave up 0 bases, with 6 bases separating them. CDR1 is SGDLS, CDR2 YYNGEE, per germline. There are 13 residues in the CDR3. DNA of the CDR3: TGTGCCAGCAGCGGCCGGGCTAACTATGGCTACACCTTC. Residues: CASSGRANYGYTF.

This chain links TRBV7-9 with TRBJ2-1; TRBD1 aligns across 8 bases. With V trimmed by 7 bases and J by 6 bases, 8 bases remained unmatched. The length of the CDR3 is 14 residues. CDR1 SEHNR and CDR2 FQNEAQ come from the germline V gene (reference sequence). CDR3 nucleotide sequence: TGTGCCAGCACTGAGACAGGGGTTGCCAATGAGCAGTTCTTC. Amino acids: CASTETGVANEQFF.